One and the same sample provided the 25 T cell receptor beta chains below, sequenced in a study of monozygotic twins with inflammatory bowel disease. From its re-call of the 5' RACE reads, TCRdb lists each CDR3 protein once, without DNA. The repertoire table contains around 100,000 distinct CDR3 sequences. Sample: blood. The receptors derive from a human donor with ulcerative colitis or Crohn's disease, or a healthy co-twin of an affected twin (not recorded which).

The V call is TRBV5-4, the J call TRBJ2-3; TCRdb gives TRBD2 as the D gene, but with no DNA this cannot be confirmed. CDR1 is SGHNT and CDR2 is YYREEE in the germline V gene (reference sequence). The length of the CDR3 is 15 residues. CDR3 residues: CATYLGGGATDTQYF.

V and J are TRBV5-1 and TRBJ2-3. Germline V CDR1 and CDR2: SGHRS, YFSETQ. This CDR3 has 14 residues. The CDR3 region is CASSLDRDFGTQYF.

The chain joins TRBV24-1 to TRBJ1-4; TCRdb's D gene call, TRBD1, goes unchecked for lack of DNA. The V gene's germline CDR1 is KGHDR and CDR2 SFDVKD. The CDR3 runs 15 residues. The CDR3 spells CATSGHGTANEKLFF.

The V and J genes are TRBV20-1 and TRBJ1-5; the TCRdb D gene call, TRBD1, has no DNA to confirm it. There are 11 residues in the CDR3. Germline CDR1 is DFQATT and CDR2 is SNEGSKA (reference sequence). The CDR3 loop is CSAPLGGTQHF.

The V gene is TRBV29-1, the J gene TRBJ1-2; no DNA is available, so the TRBD1 call from TCRdb remains unchecked. Germline V lookup: CDR1 SQVTM, CDR2 ANQGSEA. The CDR3 is 12 residues long. The CDR3 loop reads CSVDSRDYGYTF. Full variable domain (outside the CDR3, taken from reference TRBV29-1 and TRBJ1-2): SAVISQKPSRDICQRGTSLTIQCQVDSQVTMMFWYRQQPGQSLTLIATANQGSEATYESGFVIDKFPISRPNLTFSTLTVSNMSPEDSSIYLCSVDSRDYGYTFGSGTRLTVV.

This rearrangement joins TRBV5-1 to TRBJ2-3; lacking DNA, the TRBD2 call made by TCRdb goes unchecked. This CDR3 contains 14 residues. Germline CDR1 SGHRS, CDR2 YFSETQ. CDR3 residues: CASSQDARVDTQYF.

The chain uses TRBV28 and TRBJ2-6; the D call of TRBD1 rests on TCRdb alone, since no DNA is present to check it. Looked up from germline, CDR1 is MDHEN and CDR2 is SYDVKM. The CDR3 runs 14 residues. The CDR3 region is CASHRSLGANVLTF.

V usage is TRBV20-1 and J usage is TRBJ1-2. CDR3 length: 13 residues. Germline-derived CDR1 and CDR2 are DFQATT and SNEGSKA (reference sequence). CDR3 sequence: CSARDSTGRGYTF.

The rearrangement joins TRBV21-1 to TRBJ2-7; as DNA is missing, the TRBD2 call by TCRdb cannot be tested. TRBV21-1 is tagged as a pseudogene. CDR3 length: 14 residues. CDR3 protein: CASSKGLGSNEQYF.

V usage is TRBV30 and J usage is TRBJ2-7; TCRdb proposes TRBD2, but this gene call is untestable without DNA. CDR1 GTSNPN and CDR2 SVGIG come from the germline V gene (reference sequence). The CDR3 has 13 amino acids. CDR3 amino acids: CAWTLTGAYEQYF. Full variable domain (missing parts from reference TRBV30 and TRBJ2-7): SQTIHQWPATLVQPVGSPLSLECTVEGTSNPNLYWYRQAAGRGLQLLFYSVGIGQISSEVPQNLSASRPQDRQFILSSKKLLLSDSGFYLCAWTLTGAYEQYFGPGTRLTVT.

The chain links TRBV5-5 to TRBJ1-5. Germline values: CDR1 SGHKS, CDR2 YYEKEE (reference sequence). The CDR3 spans 15 residues. CDR3 protein: CASSWEGFSYQPQHF. The whole variable domain, filled in from reference TRBV5-5 and TRBJ1-5, reads DAGVTQSPTHLIKTRGQQVTLRCSPISGHKSVSWYQQVLGQGPQFIFQYYEKEERGRGNFPDRFSARQFPNYSSELNVNALLLGDSALYLCASSWEGFSYQPQHFGDGTRLSIL.

The chain joins TRBV6-2 or TRBV6-3 to TRBJ1-5; without DNA, the TCRdb call of TRBD1 cannot be checked. The CDR3 sequence is 16 residues long. Germline V gene lookup returns CDR1 MNHEY and CDR2 SVGEGT. CDR3 loop: CASNYRGRGSNQPQHF.

The chain employs TRBV21-1 and TRBJ2-5; the D call from TCRdb, TRBD1, cannot be confirmed without DNA. TRBV21-1 is given as a pseudogene. The CDR3 contains 19 residues. The CDR3 spells CASSEGQERSQGFQETQYF.

This sequence joins TRBV20-1 and TRBJ2-7; the TRBD1 assignment by TCRdb is unverifiable without DNA. The CDR3 consists of 15 residues. Germline CDR1 DFQATT, CDR2 SNEGSKA (reference sequence). This chain's CDR3 is CSARYPQGQYYEQYF.

This chain joins TRBV12-3 or TRBV12-4 and TRBJ1-6; TCRdb's D call of TRBD1 is untestable without DNA. The CDR3 length is 14 residues. CDR3 residues: CASTLGTPNSPLHF.

The chain recombines TRBV7-9 with TRBJ2-1; no DNA is available, so the TRBD2 call from TCRdb remains unchecked. The CDR3 is 14 amino acids. In germline, CDR1 is SEHNR, CDR2 FQNEAQ (reference sequence). The CDR3: CASPTSGSSNEQFF.

This sequence joins TRBV5-1 and TRBJ2-5. Germline-derived CDR1 and CDR2 are SGHRS and YFSETQ. The CDR3 has 11 amino acids. This CDR3 is CASSLDETQYF.

The chain carries TRBV10-2 and TRBJ2-5; TCRdb designates TRBD1, a call that cannot be tested without DNA. This CDR3 has 13 residues. Germline V gene sequence: CDR1 WSHSY, CDR2 SAAADI. This CDR3 reads CASSSRSGETQYF.

This chain joins TRBV18 and TRBJ2-2; TCRdb returns TRBD2, unconfirmable since there is no DNA. Germline CDR1 and CDR2: KGHSH and LQKENI. There are 18 residues in the CDR3. This CDR3 is CASSPQSASGGFTGELFF.

The chain employs TRBV7-8 and TRBJ1-3; TCRdb picks TRBD1, but there is no DNA to check that call. This CDR3 contains 14 residues. Germline-derived CDR1 and CDR2 are SGHVS and FQNEAQ. The CDR3 spells CASSSRTVGNTIYF.

V and J are TRBV6-2 or TRBV6-3 and TRBJ2-7; without DNA, the TCRdb call of TRBD1 cannot be checked. Germline lookup yields CDR1 MNHEY and CDR2 SVGEGT. CDR3 length: 14 amino acids. The CDR3 reads CASRDPGQAAKEYF.

J is TRBJ2-3 and V is TRBV15; TCRdb's D gene call, TRBD1, goes unchecked for lack of DNA. Per germline, CDR1 LNHNV and CDR2 YYDKDF (reference sequence). This CDR3 has 15 amino acids. The CDR3 sequence is CATQFDRGSTDTQYF.

The chain links TRBV18 to TRBJ2-1; the D call of TRBD1 rests on TCRdb alone, since no DNA is present to check it. This CDR3 has 13 residues. Per the germline V gene, CDR1 is KGHSH and CDR2 is LQKENI. The CDR3 reads CASSLSSGQGRFF.

V usage is TRBV13 and J usage is TRBJ1-2; TCRdb selects TRBD1, and the lack of DNA leaves this call unchecked. Per the germline V gene, CDR1 is PRHDT and CDR2 is FYEKMQ (reference sequence). The CDR3 length is 13 residues. The CDR3: CASSWTGVDGYTF.

The chain employs TRBV20-1 and TRBJ1-5; the D call of TRBD1 rests on TCRdb alone, since no DNA is present to check it. CDR1 and CDR2 (germline): DFQATT, SNEGSKA (reference sequence). This CDR3 has 17 residues. CDR3 sequence: CSAPRWGSGRGNQPQHF.